The text below deals with one TCR beta chain. The entry originates in a study of PD-L1 blockade in urothelial cancer. Study at large: When blood samples were assessed, the median T cell count was 141,255.

Time point here: peripheral blood 6 weeks after treatment start. Patients presented with locally advanced or metastatic urothelial carcinoma. Data came from immunoSEQ multiplex PCR; TCRdb stores just in-frame clones and leaves some out. The sample lists about 30,000 clones, approximately 90% occurring once. The source material was PBMCs, sampled around atezolizumab (anti-PD-L1) treatment. The sequence derives from an elderly man with urothelial cancer.

CDR3 loop: CASSYPPRGSGRFTGELFF. The DNA for the CDR3 is TGTGCCAGCAGCTACCCCCCCCGGGGTAGCGGGAGATTTACCGGGGAGCTGTTTTTT. This chain connects TRBV7-2 to TRBJ2-2; TRBD2 matches at 9 bases. The CDR3 has 19 residues. Looked up from germline, CDR1 is SGHTA and CDR2 is FQGNSA. Trimming at V came to 4 bases and at J to 5 bases, leaving 17 bases not matched to a gene. The full variable domain, in which reference TRBV7-2 and TRBJ2-2 provide the parts outside the CDR3, is GAGVSQSPSNKVTEKGKDVELRCDPISGHTALYWYRQSLGQGLEFLIYFQGNSAPDKSGLPSDRFSAERTGGSVSTLTIQRTQQEDSAVYLCASSYPPRGSGRFTGELFFGEGSRLTVL.